These 21 T cell receptor beta chains share one sample of origin, sequenced in a study of T cell responses to AZD1222 COVID-19 vaccine. Clones were read by immunoSEQ multiplex PCR, and TCRdb kept only the in-frame ones, dropping some. Of about 130,000 clones listed, 80% to 95% are singletons. This specimen was peripheral blood, taken 28 days after the second AZD1222 dose. These receptors all come from an adult who received the AZD1222 COVID-19 vaccine.

This chain links TRBV6-2 or TRBV6-3 with TRBJ2-4, with TRBD2 identical over 11 bases. The V gene end was trimmed by 6 bases and the J gene end by 0 bases; junction bases not matched to a gene: 7. This CDR3 region has 17 residues. Germline loops: CDR1 MNHEY, CDR2 SVGEGT. The CDR3 DNA reads as TGTGCCAGCAGCAAGGGACTAGCGGAGCTAGCCAAAAACATTCAGTACTTC. Encoded protein: CASSKGLAELAKNIQYF.

The table lists this clone with a few counts. This chain uses TRBV6-5 with TRBJ1-1, with D maybe TRBD1 (6 bases). With 7 bases removed from V and 5 bases from J, the gap between germline ends came to 20 bases. Germline V lookup: CDR1 MNHEY, CDR2 SVGAGI. The CDR3 is 15 amino acids. The CDR3 region has the DNA TGTGCCAGCATGGCCGGACAGCAAAGGGGGACTGAAGCTTTCTTT. It yields the protein CASMAGQQRGTEAFF.

The V gene is TRBV6-5, the J gene TRBJ2-7, with TRBD1 identical over 9 bases. The germline V gene encodes CDR1 MNHEY and CDR2 SVGAGI. This CDR3 comprises 14 residues. V shed 5 bases, J shed 3 bases, and the junction held 5 bases outside the gene matches. CDR3 nucleotide sequence: TGTGCCAGCAGTCGTAGACAGGGGGTCTACGAGCAGTACTTC. The encoded protein is CASSRRQGVYEQYF.

This chain joins TRBV6-6 and TRBJ2-2; 9 bases map to TRBD2. Germline CDR1 reads MNHNY; CDR2 reads SVGAGI (reference sequence). V was clipped by 10 bases and J by 6 bases; unmatched bases: 9. This CDR3 is 14 amino acids long. CDR3 sequence (DNA): TGTGCCACCCGCGGGGGGGAGTATGCCGGGGAGCTGTTTTTT. Translating it yields CATRGGEYAGELFF.

This clone was seen just once. This chain uses TRBV28 with TRBJ2-3; 12 bases are shared with TRBD1. This CDR3 is 16 amino acids long. V gave up 5 bases and J gave up 4 bases; unmatched junction bases: 7. Germline CDR1 and CDR2: MDHEN and SYDVKM. CDR3 amino acids: CASSAGTGGRADTQYF. In nucleotides, the CDR3 is TGTGCCAGCAGTGCCGGGACAGGGGGCAGAGCAGATACGCAGTATTTT.

This chain joins TRBV30 and TRBJ2-6; D is uncertain. The germline CDR1 and CDR2 sequences are GTSNPN and SVGIG (reference sequence). The V and J ends lost 4 bases and 0 bases respectively, with 4 bases between them. The CDR3 runs 13 residues. The CDR3 DNA sequence: TGTGCCTGGACAGTCTCTGGGGCCAACGTCCTGACTTTC. Encoded protein: CAWTVSGANVLTF.

V usage is TRBV14 and J usage is TRBJ2-1, with a tentative D call TRBD2 (5 bases). Looked up from germline, CDR1 is SGHDN and CDR2 is FVKESK. Trimming pared 4 bases from V and 13 bases from J, leaving 17 bases between. This CDR3 is 13 amino acids long. The CDR3 DNA sequence: TGTGCCAGCAGCCGTCCGGGAATCGGGCCCCAGTTCTTC. Translating gives CASSRPGIGPQFF. Drawing the rest from reference TRBV14 and TRBJ2-1, the complete variable domain is EAGVTQFPSHSVIEKGQTVTLRCDPISGHDNLYWYRRVMGKEIKFLLHFVKESKQDESGMPNNRFLAERTGGTYSTLKVQPAELEDSGVYFCASSRPGIGPQFFGPGTRLTVL.

The chain is built from TRBV19 and TRBJ1-5; 7 bases match TRBD1. The CDR3 sequence is 17 residues long. CDR1 is LNHDA and CDR2 is SQIVND in the germline V gene (reference sequence). V lost 3 bases and J lost 3; bases outside the gene matches: 11. The CDR3 DNA sequence: TGTGCCAGTAGTATGATAGAGGGGACAGTACTCAATCAGCCCCAGCATTTT. Protein: CASSMIEGTVLNQPQHF. Full variable domain (outside the CDR3, taken from reference TRBV19 and TRBJ1-5): DGGITQSPKYLFRKEGQNVTLSCEQNLNHDAMYWYRQDPGQGLRLIYYSQIVNDFQKGDIAEGYSVSREKKESFPLTVTSAQKNPTAFYLCASSMIEGTVLNQPQHFGDGTRLSIL.

This chain's CDR3 is CASSQDLVRESGGYTF. In DNA form, the CDR3 reads TGTGCCAGCAGCCAAGATCTTGTCAGGGAAAGCGGTGGCTACACCTTC. The chain couples TRBV4-2 to TRBJ1-2; tentative D call: TRBD1 (5 bases). The CDR3 has 16 amino acids. In germline, CDR1 is LGHNA, CDR2 YNFKEQ. V was pared by 0 bases and J by 7 bases, with 18 bases between.

Here the CDR3 DNA reads TGTGCCAGCAGCCCCGCGGGGGGGCCCGGAAACACCATATATTTT. This encodes CASSPAGGPGNTIYF. The V and J genes are TRBV7-3 and TRBJ1-3, with D possibly being TRBD1 (6 bases). The CDR3 sequence is 15 residues long. V lost 5 bases and J 4 bases, leaving 15 bases between the germline ends. In germline, CDR1 is SGHTA, CDR2 FQGTGA.

The genes are TRBV4-1 and TRBJ1-3; D possibly corresponds to TRBD1 (6 bases). The germline V and J ends were trimmed by 0 bases and 3 bases, with 18 bases remaining between them. The CDR3 has 18 amino acids. CDR1 is MGHRA and CDR2 is YSYEKL in the germline V gene. The CDR3 region is CASSQERAGALGGNTIYF. The CDR3 coding sequence is TGCGCCAGCAGCCAAGAGAGGGCGGGGGCGCTTGGTGGAAACACCATATATTTT.

V usage is TRBV19 and J usage is TRBJ1-2; 10 positions match TRBD1. Germline CDR1 is LNHDA and CDR2 is SQIVND (reference sequence). The CDR3 is made up of 15 amino acids. V shed 3 bases and J 2 bases; nucleotides not matched to a gene: 3. In DNA form, the CDR3 reads TGTGCCAGTAGTATCACGGGACAGGGGAACTATGGCTACACCTTC. It translates to CASSITGQGNYGYTF.

The chain employs TRBV7-2 and TRBJ1-5, with D possibly being TRBD1 (6 bases). The CDR3 length is 15 residues. The germline gives CDR1 SGHTA, CDR2 FQGNSA. The V gene lost 5 bases and the J gene lost 2 bases, with 13 bases spanning the gap. CDR3 in DNA: TGTGCCAGCAGCCCCCTGGGGGGCGGCAATCAGCCCCAGCATTTT. Protein sequence: CASSPLGGGNQPQHF.

V is TRBV7-9 and J is TRBJ1-1, with D maybe TRBD1 (6 bases). This CDR3 region has 15 residues. V shed 3 bases and J shed 1 base, with 12 bases lying between them. Looked up from germline, CDR1 is SEHNR and CDR2 is FQNEAQ (reference sequence). CDR3: CASSFIQGTNTEAFF. The CDR3 nucleotides read TGTGCCAGCAGCTTCATCCAGGGGACGAACACTGAAGCTTTCTTT.

J is TRBJ2-7 and V is TRBV4-1; TRBD2 aligns across 11 bases. The V and J ends lost 4 bases and 5 bases, in that order; junction bases with no gene match: 4. The CDR3 consists of 14 residues. Germline V gene sequence: CDR1 MGHRA, CDR2 YSYEKL. In nucleotides, the CDR3 is TGCGCCAGCAGCCCGGGACTAGCGGTTGACGAGCAGTACTTC. Its translation is CASSPGLAVDEQYF.

V and J are TRBV7-9 and TRBJ1-1; D gene unclear. V was clipped by 5 bases and J by 1 base, with 14 bases between them. Germline values: CDR1 SEHNR, CDR2 FQNEAQ (reference sequence). The CDR3 runs to 15 residues. CDR3 sequence: CASSPRENRNTEAFF. In DNA form, the CDR3 reads TGTGCCAGCAGCCCCCGGGAAAACCGGAACACTGAAGCTTTCTTT.

A word on this clone: Different DNA sequences within this sample yield the same CDR3. The chain employs TRBV5-1 and TRBJ1-1; D may be TRBD1 (6 bases). V was clipped by 2 bases and J by 2 bases, with 7 bases between them. The CDR3 extends over 13 amino acids. CDR1 is SGHRS and CDR2 is YFSETQ in the germline V gene. The CDR3 bases are TGCGCCAGCAGCTTACAGGGTAACACTGAAGCTTTCTTT. Protein product: CASSLQGNTEAFF.

V usage is TRBV3-1 (or the pseudogene TRBV3-2) and J usage is TRBJ2-6, with D possibly matching TRBD1 (5 bases). The CDR3 is 16 amino acids. The V and J ends lost 1 base and 1 base respectively, with 8 bases between them. Germline loops: CDR1 LGHDT, CDR2 YNNKEL (reference sequence). CDR3 residues: CASSQVGASGANVLTF. The CDR3 bases are TGTGCCAGCAGCCAAGTTGGGGCGTCTGGGGCCAACGTCCTGACTTTC.

The chain combines TRBV28 with TRBJ1-5; D is unresolved. The CDR3 has 14 amino acids. Per germline, CDR1 MDHEN and CDR2 SYDVKM. Between the trimmed V and J ends, which lost 4 bases and 1 base, there was a span of 8 bases. CDR3 in amino acids: CASSYPSSNQPQHF. CDR3 nucleotide sequence: TGTGCCAGCAGTTATCCTTCAAGCAATCAGCCCCAGCATTTT.

This clone was picked up one time. The chain joins TRBV13 to TRBJ2-1; 12 bases map to TRBD2. Looked up from germline, CDR1 is PRHDT and CDR2 is FYEKMQ (reference sequence). The CDR3 runs to 16 residues. The V segment lost 1 base and the J segment 6 bases; nucleotides outside the gene matches: 4. The CDR3: CASSLATSGSSNEQFF. The DNA for the CDR3 is TGTGCCAGCAGCTTAGCGACTAGCGGGAGCTCCAATGAGCAGTTCTTC.

The chain couples TRBV6-5 to TRBJ1-2; no reliable D call. The germline gives CDR1 MNHEY, CDR2 SVGAGI. Between the trimmed V and J ends, which lost 5 bases and 6 bases, there was a span of 10 bases. The length of the CDR3 is 12 residues. The CDR3 reads CASSPDVHGYTF. DNA of the CDR3: TGTGCCAGCAGTCCGGACGTTCATGGCTACACCTTC.